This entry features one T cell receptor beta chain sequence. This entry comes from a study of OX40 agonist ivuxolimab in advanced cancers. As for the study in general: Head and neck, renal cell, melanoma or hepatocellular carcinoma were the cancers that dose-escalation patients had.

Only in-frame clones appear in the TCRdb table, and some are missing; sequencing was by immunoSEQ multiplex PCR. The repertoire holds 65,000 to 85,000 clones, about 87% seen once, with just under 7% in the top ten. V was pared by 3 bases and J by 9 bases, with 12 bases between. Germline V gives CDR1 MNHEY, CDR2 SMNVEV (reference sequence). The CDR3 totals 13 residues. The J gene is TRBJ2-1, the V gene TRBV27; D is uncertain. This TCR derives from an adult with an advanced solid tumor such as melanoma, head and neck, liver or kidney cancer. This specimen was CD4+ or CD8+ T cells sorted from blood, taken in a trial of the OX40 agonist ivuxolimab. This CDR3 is CASSFTAVAEQFF. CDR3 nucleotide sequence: TGTGCCAGCAGTTTTACCGCAGTAGCTGAGCAGTTCTTC.